This T cell receptor beta chain is from a study of blood T cell repertoires in COVID-19. The overall study: The United States, Italy and Spain were the sources of the acute and convalescent COVID-19 samples. Sample material is recorded as cDNA or gDNA derived from T cells, B-cell-depleted T cells, or PBMCs.

Worth noting for this clone: This CDR3 is also generated by other DNA sequences in the sample.

Authors' methods: Reference gene primer amplification yielded estimated nucleated cell counts. Sequencing was performed with immunoSEQ multiplex PCR; in TCRdb, only in-frame clones are kept and a portion is missing. V and J calls and clone size are given by that table; D and trimming were obtained from the DNA. Altogether under 250,000 clones are present, approximately 81% being singletons, with the ten largest covering around 3%. The clonotype was recovered from a man over 45 who had recovered from COVID-19. The source material was peripheral blood.

CDR3 DNA: TGTGCCAGTAGTCTGAGCGGGAGCTCCTACAATGAGCAGTTCTTC. This sequence encodes CASSLSGSSYNEQFF. The rearrangement joins TRBV19 to TRBJ2-1; 8 nucleotides align to TRBD2. The V segment lost 5 bases and the J segment 0 bases; nucleotides outside the gene matches: 3. Germline CDR1 and CDR2: LNHDA and SQIVND (reference sequence). CDR3 length: 15 residues.